The rows below give T cell receptor beta chains drawn from one sample of a study of CD8+ T cells in alopecia areata. TCRdb keeps only in-frame clones here, not all; method: immunoSEQ multiplex PCR. The repertoire has approximately 160,000 clones, less than 80% of them found once; the top ten carry 14%. This material consisted of CD4+ T cells sorted from blood, taken at week 24, from a patient treated with tofacitinib. The receptors come from a human donor with alopecia areata. Each CDR3 is given with its conserved first and last residue. D genes are given only for firm matches. Clone sizes are given selectively: once, few, many, or a class where the clone is expanded.

DNA | CDR3 | size | J | V | D
TGCAGCGGTCTGGCAACTAATGAAAAACTGTTTTTT | CSGLATNEKLFF | . | TRBJ1-4 | TRBV29-1 | .
TGTGCCAGCAGTGGTGAGAACCAAGAGACCCAGTACTTC | CASSGENQETQYF | . | TRBJ2-5 | TRBV27 | .
TGCGCCAGCAGCTTTACGGGACCTCAGGAGAATGGCTACACCTTC | CASSFTGPQENGYTF | . | TRBJ1-2 | TRBV5-1 | .
TGTGCCAGCAGCTTAACAGGGGAAAATTCACCCCTCCACTTT | CASSLTGENSPLHF | . | TRBJ1-6 | TRBV7-6 | TRBD1
TGTGCCAGTAGGCCCGGGCCCTCGGAGGTACAACACGAGCAGTACTTC | CASRPGPSEVQHEQYF | . | TRBJ2-7 | TRBV19 | .
TGTGCCTGGAATCCCAAACAGGGATCTATCTCCTTCTATGGCTACACCTTC | CAWNPKQGSISFYGYTF | few | TRBJ1-2 | TRBV30 | .
TGCAGCGTTGCACAGGGAGCTAACTATGGCTACACCTTC | CSVAQGANYGYTF | once | TRBJ1-2 | TRBV29-1 | .
TGTGCCTGGACTGAGGGATATAATTCACCCCTCCACTTT | CAWTEGYNSPLHF | . | TRBJ1-6 | TRBV30 | .
TGTGCCAGCAATCCCCCGGACGGGAAAGAGACCCAGTACTTC | CASNPPDGKETQYF | . | TRBJ2-5 | TRBV6-5 | .
TGTGCCAGCACTTTCAAAGGACAGGGGAGTCAGCCCCAGCATTTT | CASTFKGQGSQPQHF | . | TRBJ1-5 | TRBV6-1 | TRBD1
TGTGCCAGCAGTGATCTGGAGGGCCACGAGCAGTACTTC | CASSDLEGHEQYF | . | TRBJ2-7 | TRBV25-1 | .
TGTGCCAGCAGACCCTTCGGGTGGGAAAAGACCCAGTACTTC | CASRPFGWEKTQYF | few | TRBJ2-5 | TRBV7-8 | .
TGTGCCAGCAGCGTACGGACAGGGTATGGCTACACCTTC | CASSVRTGYGYTF | once | TRBJ1-2 | TRBV9 | TRBD1
TGTGCCAGCAGTGAAGGCGGGGGCGAGCAGTACTTC | CASSEGGGEQYF | . | TRBJ2-7 | TRBV2 | TRBD2
TGTGCCAGCAGCTCGCAGGCAGGGGTGAGGGGCTATGGCTACACCTTC | CASSSQAGVRGYGYTF | once | TRBJ1-2 | TRBV7-2 | .
TGTGCCAGCAGTGTACAGCCGGGGACCCAGTACTTC | CASSVQPGTQYF | . | TRBJ2-5 | TRBV2 | .
TGTGCCAGCAGTGGACAGGCCGGAGAAAAACTGTTTTTT | CASSGQAGEKLFF | . | TRBJ1-4 | TRBV9 | TRBD1
TGTGCCAGCCAAACCCGCAGGGGGAATTCACCCCTCCACTTT | CASQTRRGNSPLHF | . | TRBJ1-6 | TRBV19 | TRBD1
TGTGCCAGCAGATGGGGTCTTATATATGCCAAAAACATTCAGTACTTC | CASRWGLIYAKNIQYF | few | TRBJ2-4 | TRBV2 | .
TGCAGCGTTGAGGCCGTTACTAACTATGGCTACACCTTC | CSVEAVTNYGYTF | . | TRBJ1-2 | TRBV29-1 | .
TGCGCCAGCAGCTTGGGACAGCAAGAGACCCAGTACTTC | CASSLGQQETQYF | . | TRBJ2-5 | TRBV5-1 | .
TGTGCCAGCAGCCCGGACAGGGCTATTGGCTACACCTTC | CASSPDRAIGYTF | . | TRBJ1-2 | TRBV7-2 | TRBD1
TGCAGCGTAGTGGCAGGGGGCCGAGGGGAGCTGTTTTTT | CSVVAGGRGELFF | . | TRBJ2-2 | TRBV29-1 | TRBD1
TGTGCCAGCAGTGATCAGGGGGTCTATGGCTACACCTTC | CASSDQGVYGYTF | . | TRBJ1-2 | TRBV2 | TRBD1
TGCAGCGCCGGAGGACAGGGCGGCTCCGAGCAGTACTTC | CSAGGQGGSEQYF | . | TRBJ2-7 | TRBV29-1 | TRBD1
TGTGCTAGCAGCTTAGGCAAGGGGGACCACAATGAGCAGTTCTTC | CASSLGKGDHNEQFF | . | TRBJ2-1 | TRBV7-7 | .
TGTGCCCGAGCAAGGACAGTCGACACTGAAGCTTTCTTT | CARARTVDTEAFF | . | TRBJ1-1 | TRBV30 | .
TGTGCCAGCAGGGCTACAGGGGGCTTGAACACTGAAGCTTTCTTT | CASRATGGLNTEAFF | . | TRBJ1-1 | TRBV6-5 | TRBD1
TGTGCCAGTAGAATGGACAGGAGCTCTGGAAACACCATATATTTT | CASRMDRSSGNTIYF | . | TRBJ1-3 | TRBV19 | TRBD1
TGCGCCAGCAGCTTGGATTTGGGCACAGATACGCAGTATTTT | CASSLDLGTDTQYF | . | TRBJ2-3 | TRBV5-1 | .
TGTGCCAGCTCACCACGACAGGGGAAGGATTCACCCCTCCACTTT | CASSPRQGKDSPLHF | . | TRBJ1-6 | TRBV18 | TRBD1
TGTGCCAGCAGTTTGGGGGCTACCGGGACAGGCCCCTATGGCTACACCTTC | CASSLGATGTGPYGYTF | . | TRBJ1-2 | TRBV11-3 | TRBD1
TGCGCCAGCAGCTTGGAGGGGGGCACCGGGGAGCTGTTTTTT | CASSLEGGTGELFF | . | TRBJ2-2 | TRBV5-1 | .
TGTGCCAGCAGTTACGATAACAGGTACAATGAGCAGTTCTTC | CASSYDNRYNEQFF | once | TRBJ2-1 | TRBV6-6 | .
TGTGCCAGCAGCTTGTGGGGTGTGGCAGGCGAGCAGTACTTC | CASSLWGVAGEQYF | . | TRBJ2-7 | TRBV5-6 | .
TGCGCCAGCAGCGACCAGGTATCCTATAATTCACCCCTCCACTTT | CASSDQVSYNSPLHF | . | TRBJ1-6 | TRBV4-1 | .
TGCGCCAGCAGCTTGGACAGGGGGCAGGAAACTAATGAAAAACTGTTTTTT | CASSLDRGQETNEKLFF | . | TRBJ1-4 | TRBV4-1 | TRBD1
TGCGCCAGCACATTAGAAGGGGTAATTAGGGACACTGAAGCTTTCTTT | CASTLEGVIRDTEAFF | . | TRBJ1-1 | TRBV5-1 | .
TGTGCCAGCAGTTCGGTAGCGGGGCCTTTGGAGCAGTACTTC | CASSSVAGPLEQYF | . | TRBJ2-7 | TRBV6-5 | TRBD2
TGTGCCAGCAGTTTCGCCCCGGCGACAGGCCAATATTCACCCCTCCACTTT | CASSFAPATGQYSPLHF | . | TRBJ1-6 | TRBV27 | .
TGTGCCAGCAGCCTCAGGGAGGGGACCCAGTACTTC | CASSLREGTQYF | . | TRBJ2-5 | TRBV6-6 | TRBD2
TGTGCCTGGAGCGCGTGGGACAGGGGCTTGGATACGCAGTATTTT | CAWSAWDRGLDTQYF | . | TRBJ2-3 | TRBV30 | TRBD1
TGCAGCGTTGATCCTAGCACCACAGATACGCAGTATTTT | CSVDPSTTDTQYF | few | TRBJ2-3 | TRBV29-1 | .
TGTGCCAGCAGTGAAGGGTTATTGAAGCGGGGAGTCCGAGCAGATACGCAGTATTTT | CASSEGLLKRGVRADTQYF | once | TRBJ2-3 | TRBV2 | TRBD2
TGTGCCAGCAGTGGCTCCTACGAGCAGTACTTC | CASSGSYEQYF | . | TRBJ2-7 | TRBV2 | .
TGCAGCGCGCAGGGGCAATGGAACATTCAGTACTTC | CSAQGQWNIQYF | . | TRBJ2-4 | TRBV29-1 | .
TGTGCCAGCAGCGCGGCGACAGGGGTCAGCAATCAGCCCCAGCATTTT | CASSAATGVSNQPQHF | . | TRBJ1-5 | TRBV5-5 | TRBD1
TGCGCCAGCAGCTTGGAGGGCCAGCAGTACTTC | CASSLEGQQYF | . | TRBJ2-7 | TRBV5-1 | .
TGCGCCAGCAGCCAAGACAGGGGGCCGAGGGAGCCCCAGCATTTT | CASSQDRGPREPQHF | . | TRBJ1-5 | TRBV4-1 | TRBD1
TGTGCCAGCAGCCAAGGACTGGGCTACGAGCAGTACTTC | CASSQGLGYEQYF | . | TRBJ2-7 | TRBV14 | .
TGCAGCGTTGGACAGGTAAACACAGATACGCAGTATTTT | CSVGQVNTDTQYF | few | TRBJ2-3 | TRBV29-1 | .
TGTGCCAGCACGGCTTTAAGGGCTAGCGGGGGCCGAGGGGATAAGCAGTTCTTC | CASTALRASGGRGDKQFF | . | TRBJ2-1 | TRBV27 | TRBD2
TGCGCCAGCAGCTTCGGGCCAAGAACACTAGCCACTGAAGCTTTCTTT | CASSFGPRTLATEAFF | . | TRBJ1-1 | TRBV5-1 | .
TGTGCCAGCAGCGGAGCTCCGGATGAAAAACTGTTTTTT | CASSGAPDEKLFF | few | TRBJ1-4 | TRBV5-6 | .
TGCGCCAGCAGCCAGATCATTGTACGGGGAGAGACCCAGTACTTC | CASSQIIVRGETQYF | . | TRBJ2-5 | TRBV4-1 | .